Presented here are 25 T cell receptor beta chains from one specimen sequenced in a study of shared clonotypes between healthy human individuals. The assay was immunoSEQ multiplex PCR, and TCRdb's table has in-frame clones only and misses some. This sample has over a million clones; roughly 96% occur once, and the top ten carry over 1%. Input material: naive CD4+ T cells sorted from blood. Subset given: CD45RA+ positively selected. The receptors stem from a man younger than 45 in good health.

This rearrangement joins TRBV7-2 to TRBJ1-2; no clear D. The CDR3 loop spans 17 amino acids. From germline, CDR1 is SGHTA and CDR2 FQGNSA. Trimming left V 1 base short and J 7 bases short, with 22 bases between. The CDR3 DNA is TGTGCCAGCAGCTTAGGGGTTGTGGGGTCGCGCCTGTCTGGCTACACCTTC. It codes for CASSLGVVGSRLSGYTF.

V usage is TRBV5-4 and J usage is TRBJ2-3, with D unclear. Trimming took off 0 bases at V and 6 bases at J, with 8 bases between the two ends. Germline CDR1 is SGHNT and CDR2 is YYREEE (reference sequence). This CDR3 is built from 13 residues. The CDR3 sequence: CASSLGTPDTQYF. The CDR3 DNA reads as TGTGCCAGCAGCTTGGGAACCCCGGATACGCAGTATTTT.

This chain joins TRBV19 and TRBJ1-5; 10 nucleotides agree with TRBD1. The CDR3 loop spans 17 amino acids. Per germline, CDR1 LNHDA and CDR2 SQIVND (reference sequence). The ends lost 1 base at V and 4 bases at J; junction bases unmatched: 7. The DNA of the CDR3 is TGTGCCAGTAGTATAGTCGACAGGGGGCTCCTGAATCAGCCCCAGCATTTT. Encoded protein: CASSIVDRGLLNQPQHF.

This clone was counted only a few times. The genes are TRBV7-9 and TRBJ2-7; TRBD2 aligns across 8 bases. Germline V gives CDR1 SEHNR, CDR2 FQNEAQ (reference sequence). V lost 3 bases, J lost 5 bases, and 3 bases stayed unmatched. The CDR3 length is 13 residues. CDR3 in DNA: TGTGCCAGCAGCTTTAGCGGGACTGACGAGCAGTACTTC. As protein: CASSFSGTDEQYF.

DNA for the CDR3: TGCGCCAGCAGCCAATGGGCCGGCACAGATACGCAGTATTTT. It specifies CASSQWAGTDTQYF. The chain couples TRBV4-1 to TRBJ2-3; D is uncertain. Trimming took 2 bases from V and 1 from J, leaving 7 bases between them. The CDR3 spans 14 residues. Per germline, CDR1 MGHRA and CDR2 YSYEKL.

CDR3 DNA sequence: TGTGCCAGCAGCTTTGACAGGGGTTCCTACAATGAGCAGTTCTTC. Translation gives CASSFDRGSYNEQFF. The gene calls are TRBV7-2 and TRBJ2-1; 8 bases agree with TRBD1. Germline V lookup: CDR1 SGHTA, CDR2 FQGNSA. The V segment lost 3 bases and the J segment 1 base; nucleotides outside the gene matches: 2. CDR3 length: 15 residues. Full variable domain (outside the CDR3, taken from reference TRBV7-2 and TRBJ2-1): GAGVSQSPSNKVTEKGKDVELRCDPISGHTALYWYRQSLGQGLEFLIYFQGNSAPDKSGLPSDRFSAERTGGSVSTLTIQRTQQEDSAVYLCASSFDRGSYNEQFFGPGTRLTVL.

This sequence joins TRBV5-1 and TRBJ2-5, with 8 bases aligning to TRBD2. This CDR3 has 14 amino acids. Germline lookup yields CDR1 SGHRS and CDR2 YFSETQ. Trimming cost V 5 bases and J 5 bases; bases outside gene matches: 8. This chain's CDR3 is CASRAGDFWETQYF. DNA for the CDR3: TGCGCCAGCAGAGCGGGAGATTTTTGGGAGACCCAGTACTTC.

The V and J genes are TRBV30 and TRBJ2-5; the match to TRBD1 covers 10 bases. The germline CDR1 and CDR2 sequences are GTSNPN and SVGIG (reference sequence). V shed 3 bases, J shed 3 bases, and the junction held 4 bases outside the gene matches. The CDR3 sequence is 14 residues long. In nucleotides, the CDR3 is TGTGCCTGGAGCCGTGGGACAGGGGAAGAGACCCAGTACTTC. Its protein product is CAWSRGTGEETQYF.

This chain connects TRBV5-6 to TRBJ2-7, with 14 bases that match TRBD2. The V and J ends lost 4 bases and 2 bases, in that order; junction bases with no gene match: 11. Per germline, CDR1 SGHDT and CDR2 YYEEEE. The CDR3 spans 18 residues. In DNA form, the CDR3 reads TGTGCCAGCAGCCGTCAGGGACTAGCGGGAGTTTGGCCCTACGAGCAGTACTTC. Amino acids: CASSRQGLAGVWPYEQYF. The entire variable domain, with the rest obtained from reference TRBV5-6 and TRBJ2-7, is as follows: DAGVTQSPTHLIKTRGQQVTLRCSPKSGHDTVSWYQQALGQGPQFIFQYYEEEERQRGNFPDRFSGHQFPNYSSELNVNALLLGDSALYLCASSRQGLAGVWPYEQYFGPGTRLTVT.

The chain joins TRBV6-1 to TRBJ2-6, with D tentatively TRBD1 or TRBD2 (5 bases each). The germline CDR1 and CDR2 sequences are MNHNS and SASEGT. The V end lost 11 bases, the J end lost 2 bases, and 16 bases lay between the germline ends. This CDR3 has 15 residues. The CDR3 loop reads CAATFGAAGANVLTF. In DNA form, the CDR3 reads TGTGCCGCGACCTTCGGGGCTGCTGGGGCCAACGTCCTGACTTTC.

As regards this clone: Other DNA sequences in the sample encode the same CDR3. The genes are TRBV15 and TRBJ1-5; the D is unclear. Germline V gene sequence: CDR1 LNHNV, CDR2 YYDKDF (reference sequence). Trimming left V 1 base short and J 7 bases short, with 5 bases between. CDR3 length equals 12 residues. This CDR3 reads CATSRGDQPQHF. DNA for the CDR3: TGTGCCACCAGCAGAGGAGACCAGCCCCAGCATTTT. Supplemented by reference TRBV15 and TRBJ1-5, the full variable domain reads DAMVIQNPRYQVTQFGKPVTLSCSQTLNHNVMYWYQQKSSQAPKLLFHYYDKDFNNEADTPDNFQSRRPNTSFCFLDIRSPGLGDTAMYLCATSRGDQPQHFGDGTRLSIL.

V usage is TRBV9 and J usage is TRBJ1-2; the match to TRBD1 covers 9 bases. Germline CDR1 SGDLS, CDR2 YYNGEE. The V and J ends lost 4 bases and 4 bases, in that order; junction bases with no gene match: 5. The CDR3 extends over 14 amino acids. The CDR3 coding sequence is TGTGCCAGCAGCTCCATGGACAGGGGCTATGGCTACACCTTC. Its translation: CASSSMDRGYGYTF. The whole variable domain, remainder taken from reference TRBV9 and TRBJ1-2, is DSGVTQTPKHLITATGQRVTLRCSPRSGDLSVYWYQQSLDQGLQFLIQYYNGEERAKGNILERFSAQQFPDLHSELNLSSLELGDSALYFCASSSMDRGYGYTFGSGTRLTVV.

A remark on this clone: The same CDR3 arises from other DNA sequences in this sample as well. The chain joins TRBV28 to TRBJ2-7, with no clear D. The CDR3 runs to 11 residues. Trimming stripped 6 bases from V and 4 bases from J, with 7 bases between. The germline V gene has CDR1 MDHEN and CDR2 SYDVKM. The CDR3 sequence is CASSPLYEQYF. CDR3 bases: TGTGCCAGCAGCCCCCTTTACGAGCAGTACTTC. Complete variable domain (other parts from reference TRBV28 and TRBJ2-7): DVKVTQSSRYLVKRTGEKVFLECVQDMDHENMFWYRQDPGLGLRLIYFSYDVKMKEKGDIPEGYSVSREKKERFSLILESASTNQTSMYLCASSPLYEQYFGPGTRLTVT.

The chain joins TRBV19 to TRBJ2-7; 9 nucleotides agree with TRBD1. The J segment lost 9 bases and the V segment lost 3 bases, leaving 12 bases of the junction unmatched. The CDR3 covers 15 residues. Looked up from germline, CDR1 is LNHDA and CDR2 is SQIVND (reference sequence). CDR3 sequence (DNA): TGTGCCAGTAGTATGGCCGGGACAGGGAAGTCAAGGCAGTACTTC. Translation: CASSMAGTGKSRQYF.

The CDR3, as DNA: TGTGCCAGCAGTCAGATCGACAGGGCCCATGGCTACACCTTC. This codes for CASSQIDRAHGYTF. The chain couples TRBV28 to TRBJ1-2, with 7 nucleotides matching TRBD1. The V gene end was trimmed by 5 bases and the J gene end by 6 bases; junction bases not matched to a gene: 9. The CDR3 sequence is 14 residues long. Germline CDR1 is MDHEN and CDR2 is SYDVKM.

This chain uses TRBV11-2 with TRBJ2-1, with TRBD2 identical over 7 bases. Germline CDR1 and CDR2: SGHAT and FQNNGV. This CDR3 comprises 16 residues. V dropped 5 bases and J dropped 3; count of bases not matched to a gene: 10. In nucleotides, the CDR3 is TGTGCCAGCAGCGCCTCAAGCGGGGCCCACTACAATGAGCAGTTCTTC. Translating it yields CASSASSGAHYNEQFF. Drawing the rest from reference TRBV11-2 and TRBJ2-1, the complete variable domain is EAGVAQSPRYKIIEKRQSVAFWCNPISGHATLYWYQQILGQGPKLLIQFQNNGVVDDSQLPKDRFSAERLKGVDSTLKIQPAKLEDSAVYLCASSASSGAHYNEQFFGPGTRLTVL.

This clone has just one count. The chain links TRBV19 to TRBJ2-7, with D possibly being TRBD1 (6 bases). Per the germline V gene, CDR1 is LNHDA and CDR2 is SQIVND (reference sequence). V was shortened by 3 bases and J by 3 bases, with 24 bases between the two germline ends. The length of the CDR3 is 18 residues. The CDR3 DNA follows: TGTGCCAGTAGTATCAATGGGGGCCAGGCGCGTGTAGTCTACGAGCAGTACTTC. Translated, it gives CASSINGGQARVVYEQYF.

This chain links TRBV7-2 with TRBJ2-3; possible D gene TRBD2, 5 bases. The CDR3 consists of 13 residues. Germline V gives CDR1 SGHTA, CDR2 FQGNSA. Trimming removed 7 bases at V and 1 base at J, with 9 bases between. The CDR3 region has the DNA TGTGCCAGCACTCGGGAACGCACAGATACGCAGTATTTT. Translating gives CASTRERTDTQYF. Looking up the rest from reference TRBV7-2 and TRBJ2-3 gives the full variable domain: GAGVSQSPSNKVTEKGKDVELRCDPISGHTALYWYRQSLGQGLEFLIYFQGNSAPDKSGLPSDRFSAERTGGSVSTLTIQRTQQEDSAVYLCASTRERTDTQYFGPGTRLTVL.

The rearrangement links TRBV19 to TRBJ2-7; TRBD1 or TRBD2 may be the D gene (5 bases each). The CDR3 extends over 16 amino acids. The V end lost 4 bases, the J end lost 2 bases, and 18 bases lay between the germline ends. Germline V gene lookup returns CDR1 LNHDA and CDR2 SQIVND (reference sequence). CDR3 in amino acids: CASSTIRGLGAYEQYF. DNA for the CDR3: TGTGCCAGTAGTACCATTCGCGGACTGGGGGCCTACGAGCAGTACTTC.

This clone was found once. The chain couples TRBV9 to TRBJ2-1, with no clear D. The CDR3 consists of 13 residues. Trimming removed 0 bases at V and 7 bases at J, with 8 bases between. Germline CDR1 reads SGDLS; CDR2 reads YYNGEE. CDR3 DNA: TGTGCCAGCAGCGTAGATAGAGTGAATGAGCAGTTCTTC. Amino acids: CASSVDRVNEQFF.

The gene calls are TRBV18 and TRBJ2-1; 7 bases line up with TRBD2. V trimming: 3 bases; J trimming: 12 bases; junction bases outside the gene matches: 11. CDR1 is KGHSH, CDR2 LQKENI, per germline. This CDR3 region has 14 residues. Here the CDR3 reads CASSPSGEPPRQFF. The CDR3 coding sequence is TGTGCCAGCTCACCGAGCGGGGAACCCCCCCGGCAGTTCTTC.

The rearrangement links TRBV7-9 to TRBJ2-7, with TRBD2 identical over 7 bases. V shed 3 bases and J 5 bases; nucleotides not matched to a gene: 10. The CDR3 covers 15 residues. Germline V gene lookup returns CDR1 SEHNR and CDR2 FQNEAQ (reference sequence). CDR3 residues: CASSFGLVGSDEQYF. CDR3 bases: TGTGCCAGCAGCTTCGGACTAGTCGGGTCAGACGAGCAGTACTTC. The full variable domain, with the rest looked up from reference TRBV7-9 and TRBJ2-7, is DTGVSQNPRHKITKRGQNVTFRCDPISEHNRLYWYRQTLGQGPEFLTYFQNEAQLEKSRLLSDRFSAERPKGSFSTLEIQRTEQGDSAMYLCASSFGLVGSDEQYFGPGTRLTVT.

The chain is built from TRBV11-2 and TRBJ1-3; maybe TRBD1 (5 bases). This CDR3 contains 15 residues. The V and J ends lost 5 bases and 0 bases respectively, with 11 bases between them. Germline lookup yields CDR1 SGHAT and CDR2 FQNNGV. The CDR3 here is CASSIRAVSGNTIYF. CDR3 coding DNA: TGTGCCAGCAGCATCAGGGCCGTCTCTGGAAACACCATATATTTT.

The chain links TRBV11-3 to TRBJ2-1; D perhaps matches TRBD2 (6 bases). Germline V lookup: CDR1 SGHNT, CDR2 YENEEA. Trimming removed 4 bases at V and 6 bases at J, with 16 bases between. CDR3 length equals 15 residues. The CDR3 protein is CASSSRRAGGNEQFF. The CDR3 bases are TGTGCCAGCAGCTCTCGGAGGGCCGGGGGCAATGAGCAGTTCTTC.

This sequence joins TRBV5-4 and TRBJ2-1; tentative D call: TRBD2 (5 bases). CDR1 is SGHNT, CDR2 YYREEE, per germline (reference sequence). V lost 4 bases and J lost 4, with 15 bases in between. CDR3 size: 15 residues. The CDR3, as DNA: TGTGCCAGCAGCCCGCCGGGGTTGGCGTACAATGAGCAGTTCTTC. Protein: CASSPPGLAYNEQFF.